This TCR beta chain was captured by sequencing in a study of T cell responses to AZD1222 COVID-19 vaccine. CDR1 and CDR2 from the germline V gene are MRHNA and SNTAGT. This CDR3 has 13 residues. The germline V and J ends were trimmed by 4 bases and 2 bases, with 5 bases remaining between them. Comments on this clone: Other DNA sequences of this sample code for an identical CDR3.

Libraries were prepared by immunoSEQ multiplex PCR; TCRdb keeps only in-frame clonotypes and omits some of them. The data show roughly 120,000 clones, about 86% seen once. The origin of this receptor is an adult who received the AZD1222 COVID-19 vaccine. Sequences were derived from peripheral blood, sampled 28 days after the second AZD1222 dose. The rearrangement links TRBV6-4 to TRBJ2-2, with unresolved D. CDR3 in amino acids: CASSAGNTGELFF. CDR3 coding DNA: TGTGCCAGCAGTGCAGGAAACACCGGGGAGCTGTTTTTT.